Below, one T cell receptor beta chain is given with its context. What it binds is not known. V lost 9 bases, J lost 4 bases, and 15 bases lay in between. The germline gives CDR1 MNHEY, CDR2 SVGAGI. The CDR3 has 13 residues. These data are taken from a study of cytomegalovirus exposure and HLA in healthy donors. Study at large: A prior analysis found 117 million unique TCR beta sequences from around 190 million T cells.

Researchers ran the PCR with 60 Vbeta and 13 Jbeta primers. Using immunoSEQ multiplex PCR, the repertoire was profiled, and TCRdb retains in-frame clones only, with some absent. The sample has under 200,000 clones, approximately 81% seen once. Donors counted as nominally healthy when sampled, yet unrecorded immune exposures were likely. Study-level results: There were several of the most significant clusters that appeared linked to common viral pathogens in a later analysis. The productive fraction for most TCR beta V segments was about 87% or about 30% in an earlier analysis.

This chain joins TRBV6-5 and TRBJ1-1; D is possibly TRBD1 (6 bases). The receptor was derived from a man aged 18 to 29 in good health and CMV-seronegative. The sample consisted of PBMCs. CDR3 amino acids: CASGWGGLTEAFF. The CDR3 bases are TGTGCCAGTGGTTGGGGGGGCCTCACTGAAGCTTTCTTT.